Listed below are T cell receptor beta chains from one sample, sequenced in a study of lymphopenia after photon versus proton radiotherapy. The repertoire was sequenced with immunoSEQ multiplex PCR; TCRdb's copy has only in-frame clones and lacks some. The top ten hold approximately 4.7% of the sample, which has 150,000 to 200,000 clones, about nine tenths seen once. Sequencing was performed on peripheral blood, taken from a patient treated with photon-based radiotherapy. The receptors come from a man between 45 and 60 years old with gastric cancer. CDR3s include the opening cysteine and the closing phenylalanine or tryptophan. Fields, in order: D gene, V gene, clone size, J gene, CDR3 DNA, CDR3 protein. A D gene is named only where the DNA matches it firmly. Size tells how often a clone was seen (once, few, many) or the class of an expanded clone, and some rows leave it out.

d_call: TRBD1; v_call: TRBV2; clone_size: -; j_call: TRBJ2-7; cdr3_nt: TGTGCCAGCAGCGAGACAGGGTTGCACTCCTACGAGCAGTACTTC; cdr3_aa: CASSETGLHSYEQYF
d_call: TRBD1; v_call: TRBV6-5; clone_size: -; j_call: TRBJ2-2; cdr3_nt: TGTGCCAGCACCAACGGACAGGGGGCCACCGGGGAGCTGTTTTTT; cdr3_aa: CASTNGQGATGELFF
d_call: TRBD2; v_call: TRBV11-2; clone_size: -; j_call: TRBJ2-1; cdr3_nt: TGTGCCAGCAGCACGAGCGGGGGCTCCTACAATGAGCAGTTCTTC; cdr3_aa: CASSTSGGSYNEQFF
d_call: -; v_call: TRBV9; clone_size: -; j_call: TRBJ2-1; cdr3_nt: TGTGCCAGCAGCTTCAGGGGAGGCAATGAGCAGTTCTTC; cdr3_aa: CASSFRGGNEQFF
d_call: -; v_call: TRBV19; clone_size: -; j_call: TRBJ2-2; cdr3_nt: TGTGCCAGTAGTCTTTTGGTGGGAGCGGACACCGGGGAGCTGTTTTTT; cdr3_aa: CASSLLVGADTGELFF
d_call: TRBD2; v_call: TRBV18; clone_size: -; j_call: TRBJ2-1; cdr3_nt: TGTGCCAGCTCAGCGGGGGGCAATGAGCAGTTCTTC; cdr3_aa: CASSAGGNEQFF
d_call: -; v_call: TRBV28; clone_size: -; j_call: TRBJ2-7; cdr3_nt: TGTGCCAGCGCCGTAGGACTTTCCTACGAGCAGTACTTC; cdr3_aa: CASAVGLSYEQYF
d_call: -; v_call: TRBV27; clone_size: -; j_call: TRBJ2-7; cdr3_nt: TGTGCCAGCAGTTCCAATAGTAGGGGTGGGTGGTACTTC; cdr3_aa: CASSSNSRGGWYF
d_call: TRBD2; v_call: TRBV27; clone_size: few; j_call: TRBJ2-1; cdr3_nt: TGTGCCAGCAGTTTTAGCGGGAGAGGCCCCTTCAATGAGCAGTTCTTC; cdr3_aa: CASSFSGRGPFNEQFF
d_call: -; v_call: TRBV19; clone_size: -; j_call: TRBJ1-5; cdr3_nt: TGTGCCAGTAGTATATTGGGGATAGATCAGCCCCAGCATTTT; cdr3_aa: CASSILGIDQPQHF
d_call: -; v_call: TRBV4-3; clone_size: -; j_call: TRBJ1-5; cdr3_nt: TGCGCCAGCAGCCAAGATCTAGCTCAGCCCCAGCATTTT; cdr3_aa: CASSQDLAQPQHF
d_call: -; v_call: TRBV18; clone_size: -; j_call: TRBJ2-3; cdr3_nt: TGTGCCAGCTCACCAAACCGCCCAGGGGAGACAGATACGCAGTATTTT; cdr3_aa: CASSPNRPGETDTQYF
d_call: -; v_call: TRBV29-1; clone_size: -; j_call: TRBJ2-1; cdr3_nt: TGCAGCGTTAAGATCGGCCCCGAGAGTTACAATGAGCAGTTCTTC; cdr3_aa: CSVKIGPESYNEQFF
d_call: -; v_call: TRBV18; clone_size: -; j_call: TRBJ1-3; cdr3_nt: TGTGCCAGCTCACTCTCGGACAGCACCCGCTCTGGAAACACCATATATTTT; cdr3_aa: CASSLSDSTRSGNTIYF
d_call: -; v_call: TRBV4-1; clone_size: -; j_call: TRBJ2-7; cdr3_nt: TGCGCCAGCAGCCAATCGTATACAGGGAGGTTGGACGAGCAGTACTTC; cdr3_aa: CASSQSYTGRLDEQYF
d_call: -; v_call: TRBV7-2; clone_size: -; j_call: TRBJ1-1; cdr3_nt: TGTGCCAGCAGCTTAAGGTGGGACACTGAAGCTTTCTTT; cdr3_aa: CASSLRWDTEAFF
d_call: TRBD1; v_call: TRBV6-6; clone_size: -; j_call: TRBJ2-1; cdr3_nt: TGTGCCAGCTCGGGACAGAGGTACAATGAGCAGTTCTTC; cdr3_aa: CASSGQRYNEQFF
d_call: -; v_call: TRBV28; clone_size: -; j_call: TRBJ1-5; cdr3_nt: TGTGCCAGCAAAGAAAATCTGGGGCAAGCAGGCAATCAGCCCCAGCATTTT; cdr3_aa: CASKENLGQAGNQPQHF
d_call: -; v_call: TRBV30; clone_size: -; j_call: TRBJ1-2; cdr3_nt: TGTGCCTGGAGTGTACGGGGAAGTGGCTACACCTTC; cdr3_aa: CAWSVRGSGYTF
d_call: TRBD1; v_call: TRBV6-1; clone_size: -; j_call: TRBJ1-1; cdr3_nt: TGTGCCAGCAGTACAGGGGGAATGAACACTGAAGCTTTCTTT; cdr3_aa: CASSTGGMNTEAFF
d_call: -; v_call: TRBV2; clone_size: -; j_call: TRBJ2-1; cdr3_nt: TGTGCCAGCAGTGAGGAGTACAATGAGCAGTTCTTC; cdr3_aa: CASSEEYNEQFF
d_call: TRBD1; v_call: TRBV28; clone_size: once; j_call: TRBJ1-5; cdr3_nt: TGTGCCAGCAGTCCGTGGACAGGGGGGAGCAATCAGCCCCAGCATTTT; cdr3_aa: CASSPWTGGSNQPQHF
d_call: -; v_call: TRBV7-2; clone_size: -; j_call: TRBJ1-4; cdr3_nt: TGTGCCAGCAGCTTAGTGGGGGGTTCTGAAAAACTGTTTTTT; cdr3_aa: CASSLVGGSEKLFF
d_call: -; v_call: TRBV29-1; clone_size: -; j_call: TRBJ2-6; cdr3_nt: TGCAGCGTTGTTGGGGCCCCTGGGGCCAACGTCCTGACTTTC; cdr3_aa: CSVVGAPGANVLTF
d_call: -; v_call: TRBV30; clone_size: -; j_call: TRBJ1-4; cdr3_nt: TGTGCCTGGAGTGTACGACAAGACGGACCAACTAATGAAAAACTGTTTTTT; cdr3_aa: CAWSVRQDGPTNEKLFF
d_call: -; v_call: TRBV21-1; clone_size: -; j_call: TRBJ1-2; cdr3_nt: TGTGCCAGCAGCAAAGTCAGGGCCCACTATGGCTACACCTTC; cdr3_aa: CASSKVRAHYGYTF
d_call: -; v_call: TRBV11-2; clone_size: -; j_call: TRBJ2-3; cdr3_nt: TGTGCCAGCAGCTTAAGGATGGCAGACACAGATACGCAGTATTTT; cdr3_aa: CASSLRMADTDTQYF
d_call: -; v_call: TRBV4-1; clone_size: -; j_call: TRBJ1-2; cdr3_nt: TGCGCCAGCAGCGGAGTTCAAACAGGGAACTATGGCTACACCTTC; cdr3_aa: CASSGVQTGNYGYTF
d_call: -; v_call: TRBV23-1; clone_size: few; j_call: TRBJ1-2; cdr3_nt: TGCGCCAGCACTCACAACTCCTATGGCTACACCTTC; cdr3_aa: CASTHNSYGYTF
d_call: -; v_call: TRBV27; clone_size: -; j_call: TRBJ2-3; cdr3_nt: TGTGCCAGCAGGGCTACTAGCACAGATACGCAGTATTTT; cdr3_aa: CASRATSTDTQYF
d_call: TRBD1; v_call: TRBV6-6; clone_size: -; j_call: TRBJ2-7; cdr3_nt: TGTGCCAGCAGCTGGGACAGGGGCTCCTACGAGCAGTACTTC; cdr3_aa: CASSWDRGSYEQYF
d_call: -; v_call: TRBV5-1; clone_size: -; j_call: TRBJ1-3; cdr3_nt: TGCGCCAGCAGCTTGGGGGGAAGCTCTGGAAACACCATATATTTT; cdr3_aa: CASSLGGSSGNTIYF
d_call: -; v_call: TRBV2; clone_size: -; j_call: TRBJ1-4; cdr3_nt: TGTGCCAGCAGTGAAGAACAGGGATACCAGGAAAAACTGTTTTTT; cdr3_aa: CASSEEQGYQEKLFF
d_call: -; v_call: TRBV11-2; clone_size: -; j_call: TRBJ2-1; cdr3_nt: TGTGCCAGCAGGCCTCTAGCGCATAACTCCTACAATGAGCAGTTCTTC; cdr3_aa: CASRPLAHNSYNEQFF
d_call: -; v_call: TRBV11-2; clone_size: -; j_call: TRBJ1-3; cdr3_nt: TGTGCCAGCAGCTTAGATGGGACGACTGGAAACACCATATATTTT; cdr3_aa: CASSLDGTTGNTIYF
d_call: TRBD2; v_call: TRBV6-4; clone_size: -; j_call: TRBJ2-1; cdr3_nt: TGTGCCAGCAGTGACTTGGTGGGAGGGTCCTACAATGAGCAGTTCTTC; cdr3_aa: CASSDLVGGSYNEQFF